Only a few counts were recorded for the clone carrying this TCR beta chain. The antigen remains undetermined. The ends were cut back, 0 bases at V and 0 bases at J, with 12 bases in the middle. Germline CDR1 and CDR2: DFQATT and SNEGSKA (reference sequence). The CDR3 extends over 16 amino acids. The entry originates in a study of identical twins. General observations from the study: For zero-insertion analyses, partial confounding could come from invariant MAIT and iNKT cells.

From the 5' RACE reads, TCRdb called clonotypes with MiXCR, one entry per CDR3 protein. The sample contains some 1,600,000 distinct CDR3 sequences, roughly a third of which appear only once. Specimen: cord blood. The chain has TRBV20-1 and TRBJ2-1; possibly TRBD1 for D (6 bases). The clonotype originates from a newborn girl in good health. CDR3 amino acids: CSARDPQGSSYNEQFF. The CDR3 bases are TGCAGTGCTAGAGATCCCCAGGGGAGCTCCTACAATGAGCAGTTCTTC.